The 4 T cell receptor beta chains below come from one sample, sequenced in a study of PD-1 blockade in classical Hodgkin lymphoma. This table comes from immunoSEQ multiplex PCR, and its TCRdb copy is limited to in-frame clones, with some not included. Among more than 20,000 clones listed, about 94% were seen once. Specified time point: newly diagnosed, previously untreated cHL patient sample. The sequencing sample was made of peripheral blood mononuclear cells (PBMCs). These receptors originate from a human donor with classical Hodgkin lymphoma.

The chain uses TRBV9 and TRBJ1-2; D unresolved. The CDR3 is made up of 18 amino acids. Looked up from germline, CDR1 is SGDLS and CDR2 is YYNGEE. The V end was cut by 0 bases, the J end by 4 bases, with 22 bases between. CDR3 sequence: CASSVVRGDYAASYGYTF. The CDR3 bases are TGTGCCAGCAGCGTAGTAAGAGGTGATTATGCAGCGTCCTATGGCTACACCTTC.

The V and J genes are TRBV4-1 and TRBJ1-6, with D unclear. Germline assignment: CDR1 MGHRA and CDR2 YSYEKL. There are 18 residues in the CDR3. V lost 3 bases and J 7 bases, leaving 22 bases between the germline ends. In nucleotides, the CDR3 is TGCGCCAGCAGCCACGCCCCGGTGGGCCGTAACGGGAATTCACCCCTCCACTTT. This sequence encodes CASSHAPVGRNGNSPLHF.

The V gene is TRBV6-5, the J gene TRBJ1-6; D uncertain. This CDR3 has 15 residues. V was shortened by 4 bases and J by 5 bases, with 12 bases between the two germline ends. Germline V gene sequence: CDR1 MNHEY, CDR2 SVGAGI. The CDR3 reads CASSFRGYDNSPLHF. DNA of the CDR3: TGTGCCAGCAGTTTCCGAGGGTATGATAATTCACCCCTCCACTTT.

This chain connects TRBV28 to TRBJ1-2; possible D gene TRBD1, 6 bases. Trimming left V 1 base short and J 5 bases short, with 14 bases between. The CDR3 spans 15 residues. The germline gives CDR1 MDHEN, CDR2 SYDVKM. This CDR3 is CASSLSAGAKYGYTF. Here the CDR3 DNA reads TGTGCCAGCAGTTTATCGGCAGGGGCCAAGTATGGCTACACCTTC.